The sequence of this TCR beta chain was determined in a study of blood T cell repertoires in COVID-19. Across the study: Material from acute and convalescent COVID-19 was sourced from the United States, Italy and Spain.

The germline V and J ends were trimmed by 1 base and 4 bases, with 19 bases remaining between them. CDR3 length equals 17 residues. Germline values: CDR1 SGHTA, CDR2 FQGTGA. The protocol was immunoSEQ multiplex PCR, while the TCRdb copy is restricted to in-frame clones and leaves out a portion. The data hold hundreds of thousands of clones, with 85% to 90% observed a single time. This clone occurred a few times. The J gene is TRBJ1-1, the V gene TRBV7-3, with D tentatively TRBD1 (6 bases). This clonotype was sampled from a woman aged 45-59 years with active or convalescent COVID-19. Sequences were obtained from peripheral blood. The CDR3 loop is CASSLMGRGVGGTEAFF. The DNA for the CDR3 is TGTGCCAGCAGCTTAATGGGCAGGGGAGTTGGTGGCACTGAAGCTTTCTTT.